The 5 T cell receptor beta chains listed next were all sequenced from one sample in a study of blood T cells in healthy people across ages. The authors ran a second PCR of about 6 to 11 cycles using a sample-barcoded 5' primer and a J-beta primer mix. A single record per CDR3 protein comes from TCRdb applying MiXCR to the 5' RACE reads. The sample has hundreds of thousands of distinct CDR3 sequences, under 30% seen once. Material for sequencing was blood. Receptors were obtained from a woman older than 75 in good health.

Ten or more counts support this clonotype. The chain employs TRBV3-1 and TRBJ1-2; D is ambiguous. The CDR3 runs 15 residues. V lost 0 bases and J 6 bases, leaving 14 bases between the germline ends. Germline V CDR1 and CDR2: LGHDT, YNNKEL (reference sequence). The CDR3 DNA reads TGTGCCAGCAGCCAAGAGGGAGGGATTACCCATGGCTACACCTTC. Encoded protein: CASSQEGGITHGYTF.

There are a few counts of this clonotype. CDR3 nucleotide sequence: TGCGCCAGCAGTGAGTCCGGTGGGGGGGCAGATACGCAGTATTTT. As protein: CASSESGGGADTQYF. The rearrangement joins TRBV10-1 to TRBJ2-3, with 7 bases identical to TRBD2. The CDR3 consists of 15 residues. V lost 0 bases, J lost 4 bases, and 4 bases stayed unmatched. Per germline, CDR1 WNHNN and CDR2 SYGVQD (reference sequence).

This clonotype showed up many times. The V and J genes are TRBV12-3 or TRBV12-4 and TRBJ2-4, with D perhaps TRBD2 (7 bases). The CDR3 loop spans 14 amino acids. V was shortened by 2 bases and J by 3 bases, with 8 bases between the two germline ends. The CDR3 loop is CASSLRGGKNIQYF. The DNA for the CDR3 is TGTGCCAGCAGTTTAAGGGGGGGCAAAAACATTCAGTACTTC.

The J gene is TRBJ2-4, the V gene TRBV5-1; D is possibly TRBD2 (5 bases). The ends were cut back, 0 bases at V and 13 bases at J, with 14 bases in the middle. The V gene's germline CDR1 is SGHRS and CDR2 YFSETQ. This CDR3 is 13 amino acids long. The CDR3 bases are TGCGCCAGCAGCTTGGTAGTAGAGAGGGAGCAGTACTTC. It codes for CASSLVVEREQYF.

This clonotype was seen many times. The CDR3 protein is CASSPRESGANVLTF. CDR3 sequence (DNA): TGTGCCAGCAGCCCCCGGGAATCTGGGGCCAACGTCCTGACTTTC. This sequence joins TRBV9 and TRBJ2-6; the D gene is possibly TRBD2 (5 bases). V was clipped by 4 bases and J by 1 base, with 9 bases between them. The CDR3 contains 15 residues. Germline values: CDR1 SGDLS, CDR2 YYNGEE.